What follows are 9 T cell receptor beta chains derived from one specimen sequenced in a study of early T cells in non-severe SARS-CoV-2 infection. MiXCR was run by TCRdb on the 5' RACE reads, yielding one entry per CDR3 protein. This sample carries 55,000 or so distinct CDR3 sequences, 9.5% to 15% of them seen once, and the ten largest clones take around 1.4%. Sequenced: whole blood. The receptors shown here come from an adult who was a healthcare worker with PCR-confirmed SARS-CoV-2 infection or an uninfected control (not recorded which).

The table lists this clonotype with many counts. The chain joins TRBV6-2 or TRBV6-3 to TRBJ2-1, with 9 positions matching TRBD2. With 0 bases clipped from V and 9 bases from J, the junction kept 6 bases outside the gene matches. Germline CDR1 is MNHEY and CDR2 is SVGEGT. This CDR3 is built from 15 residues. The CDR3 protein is CASSYSRASGTEQFF. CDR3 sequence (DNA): TGTGCCAGCAGTTACTCGAGGGCTAGCGGGACTGAGCAGTTCTTC.

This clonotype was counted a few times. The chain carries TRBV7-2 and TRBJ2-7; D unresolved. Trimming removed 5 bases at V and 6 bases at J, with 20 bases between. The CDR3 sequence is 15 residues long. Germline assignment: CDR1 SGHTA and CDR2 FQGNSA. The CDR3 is CASSHFAVPPLEQYF. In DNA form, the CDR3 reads TGTGCCAGCAGCCACTTTGCAGTCCCCCCTCTCGAGCAGTACTTC. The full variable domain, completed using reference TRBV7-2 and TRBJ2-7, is GAGVSQSPSNKVTEKGKDVELRCDPISGHTALYWYRQSLGQGLEFLIYFQGNSAPDKSGLPSDRFSAERTGGSVSTLTIQRTQQEDSAVYLCASSHFAVPPLEQYFGPGTRLTVT.

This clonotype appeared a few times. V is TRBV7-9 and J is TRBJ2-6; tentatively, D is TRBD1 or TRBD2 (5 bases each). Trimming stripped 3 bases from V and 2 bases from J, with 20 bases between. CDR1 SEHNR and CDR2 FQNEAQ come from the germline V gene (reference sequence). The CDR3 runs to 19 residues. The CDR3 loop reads CASSFGRGLGVAGANVLTF. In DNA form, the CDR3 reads TGTGCCAGCAGCTTTGGACGGGGCCTCGGGGTAGCTGGGGCCAACGTCCTGACTTTC.

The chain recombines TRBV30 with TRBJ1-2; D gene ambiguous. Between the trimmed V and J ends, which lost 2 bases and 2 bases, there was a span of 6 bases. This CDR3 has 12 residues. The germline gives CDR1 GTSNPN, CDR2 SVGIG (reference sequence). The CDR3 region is CAWSIWNYGYTF. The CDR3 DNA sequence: TGTGCCTGGAGTATTTGGAACTATGGCTACACCTTC.

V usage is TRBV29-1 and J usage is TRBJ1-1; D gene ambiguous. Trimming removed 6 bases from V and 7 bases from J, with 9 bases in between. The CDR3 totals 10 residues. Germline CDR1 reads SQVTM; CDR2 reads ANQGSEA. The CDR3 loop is CSVATSEAFF. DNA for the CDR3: TGCAGCGTCGCCACGAGTGAAGCTTTCTTT.

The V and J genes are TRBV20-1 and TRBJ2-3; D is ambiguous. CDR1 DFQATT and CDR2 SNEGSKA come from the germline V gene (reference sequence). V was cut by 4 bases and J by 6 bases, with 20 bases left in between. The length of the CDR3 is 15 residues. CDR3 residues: CSATVSARRPDTQYF. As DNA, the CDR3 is TGCAGTGCTACAGTATCGGCTAGGCGGCCGGATACGCAGTATTTT.

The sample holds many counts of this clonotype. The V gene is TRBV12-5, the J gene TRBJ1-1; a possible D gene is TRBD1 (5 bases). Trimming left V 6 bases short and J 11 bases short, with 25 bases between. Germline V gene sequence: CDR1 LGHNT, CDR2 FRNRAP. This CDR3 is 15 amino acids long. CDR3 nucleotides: TGTGCTAGTGGCCCCGGGGGTAGGGCATGGCCGGGGGCTTTCTTT. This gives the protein CASGPGGRAWPGAFF.

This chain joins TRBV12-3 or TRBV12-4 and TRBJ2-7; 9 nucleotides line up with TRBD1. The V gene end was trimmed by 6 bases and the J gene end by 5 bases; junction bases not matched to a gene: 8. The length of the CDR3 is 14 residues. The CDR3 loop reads CASSRGQGSDEQYF. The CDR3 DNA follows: TGTGCCAGCAGCAGGGGACAGGGTTCGGACGAGCAGTACTTC.

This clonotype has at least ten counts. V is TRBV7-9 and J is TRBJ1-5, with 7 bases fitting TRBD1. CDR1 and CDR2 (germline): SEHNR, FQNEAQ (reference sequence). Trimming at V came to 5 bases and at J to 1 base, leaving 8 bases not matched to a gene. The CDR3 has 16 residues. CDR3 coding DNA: TGTGCCAGCAGCGGGCCAAAGACAGGGAGCAATCAGCCCCAGCATTTT. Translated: CASSGPKTGSNQPQHF.